The sequence of this T cell receptor beta chain was determined in a study of identical twins. The donor group consisted entirely of healthy Caucasians. Worth noting for this clonotype: As yet, its antigen is unknown.

Germline V gene data show CDR1 as SGHRS and CDR2 as YFSETQ. CDR3 length equals 15 residues. After removal of 5 bases from V and 7 bases from J, the junction contained 9 bases not matched to a gene. MiXCR, run by TCRdb on the 5' RACE reads, gives a single entry per CDR3 protein. The table includes a few hundred thousand distinct CDR3 sequences, around an eighth detected once. General observations from the study: Findings depended on cross-sectional statistics rather than tracking the same donors.

This sample was shared with a second study, whose subject was yellow fever vaccine responses in identical twins. That work states: Twins' T cell vaccine responses reportedly looked partly convergent, partly personalized.

The sequence came from a woman between 18 and 29 years old in good health. This chain uses TRBV5-1 with TRBJ2-1; 10 nucleotides match TRBD1. Sequenced material: CD8+ T cells sorted from blood. The CDR3 reads CASRIDRGQGNEQFF. CDR3 bases: TGCGCCAGCAGAATCGACAGGGGGCAAGGAAATGAGCAGTTCTTC.